This T cell receptor beta chain appears in the sequencing data of a study of T cells in women clearing cervical HPV infection. MY09/MY11 PCR detected cervical HPV DNA; dot-blot assigned genotypes. Repertoires were generated with immunoSEQ multiplex PCR, while TCRdb's copy carries only in-frame clones and drops some. Listed are around 30,000 clones; 2.5% to 3.5% falls within the top ten. As regards this clone: Its target is unknown. The read halts 3 residues ahead of the CDR3 end, with the missing end drawn from the germline J gene.

Findings and caveats of the study: CIN3+ cases had significantly higher TCR richness than controls; evenness did not differ. Effector/memory and HPV-specific T cells were not isolated, and association timing is unknown.

Germline V lookup: CDR1 SGHDN, CDR2 FVKESK. V gave up 3 bases and J gave up 2 bases; unmatched junction bases: 3. This CDR3 comprises 14 residues. This chain uses TRBV14 with TRBJ2-5, with 7 bases identical to TRBD1. Sequenced input: blood buffy coat. The TCR was taken from a woman aged 18-70 years with a cervical HPV16 infection that either progressed to CIN3+ or cleared (not recorded which). The covered CDR3 bases are TGTGCCAGCAGCCACAGACAGGGACAAGAGACC. It translates to CASSHRQGQET. Given in full, the CDR3 is CASSHRQGQETQYF. The whole variable domain, remainder taken from reference TRBV14 and TRBJ2-5, is EAGVTQFPSHSVIEKGQTVTLRCDPISGHDNLYWYRRVMGKEIKFLLHFVKESKQDESGMPNNRFLAERTGGTYSTLKVQPAELEDSGVYFCASSHRQGQETQYFGPGTRLLVL.